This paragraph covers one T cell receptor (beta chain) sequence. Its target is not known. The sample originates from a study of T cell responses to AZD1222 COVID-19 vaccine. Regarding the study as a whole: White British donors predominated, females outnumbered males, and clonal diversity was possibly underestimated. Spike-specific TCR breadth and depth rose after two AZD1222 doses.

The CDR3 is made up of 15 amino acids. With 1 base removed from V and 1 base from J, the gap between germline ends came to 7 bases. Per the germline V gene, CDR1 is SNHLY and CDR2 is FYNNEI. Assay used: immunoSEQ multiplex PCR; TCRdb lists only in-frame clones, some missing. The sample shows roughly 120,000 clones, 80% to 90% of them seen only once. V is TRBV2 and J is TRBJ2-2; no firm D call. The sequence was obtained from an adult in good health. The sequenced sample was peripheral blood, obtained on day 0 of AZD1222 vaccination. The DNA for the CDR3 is TGTGCCAGCAGTGAAGGGCACATGAACACCGGGGAGCTGTTTTTT. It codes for CASSEGHMNTGELFF.